The sequence of this T cell receptor beta chain was determined in a study of blood T cells in healthy people across ages. With a J-beta primer mix and a sample-barcoded 5' primer, a second PCR ran about 6 to 11 cycles. One entry per CDR3 protein results from TCRdb running MiXCR on the 5' RACE reads. Of around 1.5 million distinct CDR3 sequences listed, roughly 32% are singletons. A remark on this clonotype: The antigen remains unidentified.

Study results and limitations: In the absence of known donor CMV status, changes in expanded clonotypes were possibly confounded.

Trimming stripped 5 bases from V and 6 bases from J, with 11 bases between. Germline-derived CDR1 and CDR2 are SGHAT and FQNNGV. The CDR3 has 12 residues. Sample donors were healthy Caucasian individuals that came from Russia, aged roughly 6 to 100. The specimen was blood. The TCR comes from a woman in her twenties or thirties in good health. The rearrangement links TRBV11-2 to TRBJ2-7; D gene unclear. The CDR3 coding sequence is TGTGCCAGCAGCCCCTTCTCGGGCGAGCAGTACTTC. Translation: CASSPFSGEQYF.